This TCR beta chain came from a study of T-cell reconstitution after alpha-beta-depleted transplantation in children. The study's findings and limits: Reportedly, roughly two months post-transplant, alpha-beta T cells arose from several hundred expanded graft clones. Surviving recipient T cells and intrathymic progenitors accounted for some patients' high TCRbeta diversity at day 60. Hyperexpanded clones declined; after one year, newly produced T cells mostly supplied diversity.

The authors prepared the TCRbeta library with unique molecular identifiers. TCRdb re-analysed the PCR reads in MiXCR, keeping a single row per CDR3 protein. This sample has 300,000 to 350,000 distinct CDR3 sequences, with around 15% found just once. In germline, CDR1 is MGHRA, CDR2 YSYEKL. The CDR3 sequence is 14 residues long. With V trimmed by 1 base and J by 7 bases, 5 bases remained unmatched. On this clonotype itself: The antigen remains undetermined.

The chain joins TRBV4-1 to TRBJ2-7; 9 nucleotides line up with TRBD1. This sample comprised PBMCs, mostly from graft donor cells, obtained 360 days after TCRalphabeta/CD19-depleted stem cell transplant. The sequence was collected from a male patient between 2 and 15 years old who had a stem cell transplant for acute lymphoblastic leukemia, so the T cells may come from the graft donor. CDR3 protein: CASSQGGTGREQYF. In DNA, the CDR3 is TGCGCCAGCAGCCAAGGTGGGACAGGGCGGGAGCAGTACTTC.